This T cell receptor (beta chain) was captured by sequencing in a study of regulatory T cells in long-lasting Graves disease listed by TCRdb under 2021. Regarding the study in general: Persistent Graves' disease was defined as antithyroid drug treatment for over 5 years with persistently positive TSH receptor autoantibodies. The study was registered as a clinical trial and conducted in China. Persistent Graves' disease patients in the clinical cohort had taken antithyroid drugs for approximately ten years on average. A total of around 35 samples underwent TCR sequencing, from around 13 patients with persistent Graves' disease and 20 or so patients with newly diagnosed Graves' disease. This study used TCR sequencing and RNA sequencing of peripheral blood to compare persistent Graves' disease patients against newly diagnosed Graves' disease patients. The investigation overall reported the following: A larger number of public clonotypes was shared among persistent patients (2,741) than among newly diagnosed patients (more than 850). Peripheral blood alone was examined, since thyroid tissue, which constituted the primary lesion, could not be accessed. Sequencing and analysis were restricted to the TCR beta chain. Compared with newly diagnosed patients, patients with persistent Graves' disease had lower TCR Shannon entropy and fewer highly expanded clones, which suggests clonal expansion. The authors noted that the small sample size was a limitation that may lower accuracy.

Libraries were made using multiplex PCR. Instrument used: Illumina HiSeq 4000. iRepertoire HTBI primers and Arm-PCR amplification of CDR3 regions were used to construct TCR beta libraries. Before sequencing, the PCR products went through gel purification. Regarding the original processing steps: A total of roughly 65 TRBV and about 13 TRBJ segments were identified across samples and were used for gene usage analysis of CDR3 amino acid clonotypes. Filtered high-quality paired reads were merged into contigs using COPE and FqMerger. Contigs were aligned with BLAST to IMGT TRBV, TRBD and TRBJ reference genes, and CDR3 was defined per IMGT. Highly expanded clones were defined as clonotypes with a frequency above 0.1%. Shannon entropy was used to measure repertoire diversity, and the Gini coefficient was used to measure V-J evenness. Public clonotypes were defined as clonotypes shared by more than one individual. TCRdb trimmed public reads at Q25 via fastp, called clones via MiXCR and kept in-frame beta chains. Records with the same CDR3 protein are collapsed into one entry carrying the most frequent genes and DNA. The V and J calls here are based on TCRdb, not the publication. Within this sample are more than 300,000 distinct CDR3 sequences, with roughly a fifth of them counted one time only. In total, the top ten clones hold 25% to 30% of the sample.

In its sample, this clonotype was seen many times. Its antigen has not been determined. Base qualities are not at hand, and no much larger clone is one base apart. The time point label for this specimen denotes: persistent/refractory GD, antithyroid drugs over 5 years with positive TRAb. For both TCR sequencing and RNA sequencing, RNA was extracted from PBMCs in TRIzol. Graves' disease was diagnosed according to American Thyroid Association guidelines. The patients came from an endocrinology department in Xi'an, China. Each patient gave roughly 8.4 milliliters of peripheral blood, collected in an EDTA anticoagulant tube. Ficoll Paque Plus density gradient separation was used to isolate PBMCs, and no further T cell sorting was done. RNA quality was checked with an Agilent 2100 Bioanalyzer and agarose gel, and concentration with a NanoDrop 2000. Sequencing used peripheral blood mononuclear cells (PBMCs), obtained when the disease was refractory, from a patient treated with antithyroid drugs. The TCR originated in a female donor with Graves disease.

The CDR3 sequence is CASSLRRAAPYEQYF. The DNA is as follows: TGTGCCAGCAGTTTGAGAAGGGCGGCCCCCTACGAGCAGTACTTC. The V and J genes are TRBV28 and TRBJ2-7, with no D gene named confidently. The CDR3 sequence holds 15 residues, the cysteine and phenylalanine included. The DNA shown is the 45-base CDR3, in frame from base 1. The germline V gene yields MDHEN for CDR1 and SYDVKM for CDR2. Cut back by 3 bases and 2 bases, the V and J ends lie 14 bases apart.